A selection of T cell receptor beta chains follows, all from one sample in a study of T cells after yellow fever vaccination. TCRdb redid the calling of the 5' RACE reads with MiXCR, one entry per CDR3 protein. The table records approximately 300,000 distinct CDR3 sequences, roughly 10% of them present only once. The specimen comprised CD4+ T cells sorted from PBMCs, sampled 45 days after the yellow fever booster vaccination. The receptors shown here come from a man between 18 and 29 years old who received the YFV17D yellow fever vaccine. Both conserved end residues are part of each CDR3. A D gene is named only where the DNA matches it firmly. Only part of the rows carry a size: once, few, many, or a class if the clone is expanded.

cdr3_nt | cdr3_aa | v_call | d_call | j_call | clone_size
TGTGCCAGCAGTGACCCAGGGATGCCCCAGCATTTT | CASSDPGMPQHF | TRBV12-3/TRBV12-4 | . | TRBJ1-5 | few
TGTGCCAGCACCCTGGGCAGAAACTTAGGGACCGGGGAGCTGTTTTTT | CASTLGRNLGTGELFF | TRBV7-2 | . | TRBJ2-2 | few
TGTGCCAGCACCTCCGGACAGGGACGGTCGGAGACCCAGTACTTC | CASTSGQGRSETQYF | TRBV12-3/TRBV12-4 | TRBD1 | TRBJ2-5 | few
TGTGCTAGGCCGGGACAGGGGACCTACAATGAGCAGTTCTTC | CARPGQGTYNEQFF | TRBV7-7 | TRBD1 | TRBJ2-1 | .
TGCGCCAGCAGCTTCTCGACAGGAACCTACGAGCAGTACTTC | CASSFSTGTYEQYF | TRBV5-1 | . | TRBJ2-7 | .
TGTGCCACCAGCAGAGAATGGCAGTTGAGCACAGATACGCAGTATTTT | CATSREWQLSTDTQYF | TRBV15 | . | TRBJ2-3 | few
TGTGCCAGCAGCCCTATCCCCGCAGCCCCCACTGAAGCTTTCTTT | CASSPIPAAPTEAFF | TRBV3-1 | . | TRBJ1-1 | few
TGTGCCAGCGGTGGGCTAGCGGGGTCAAAGACCCAGTACTTC | CASGGLAGSKTQYF | TRBV7-2 | TRBD2 | TRBJ2-5 | few
TGTGCCAGCAGCTTACAGGAGATATCCTACGAGCAGTACTTC | CASSLQEISYEQYF | TRBV11-2 | . | TRBJ2-7 | .
TGCGCCAGCAGCTTGGCTCAGCTCCCCGGGGAGCTGTTTTTT | CASSLAQLPGELFF | TRBV5-1 | . | TRBJ2-2 | .
TGTGCCAGCAGTTGGACAGACTATGGCTACACCTTC | CASSWTDYGYTF | TRBV12-3/TRBV12-4 | . | TRBJ1-2 | few
TGCGCCAGCAGCCAAGTTTTTAAAGGTCGGCGCGGGGTCGCCGGGGAGCTGTTTTTT | CASSQVFKGRRGVAGELFF | TRBV4-1 | . | TRBJ2-2 | few
TGTGCCAGCAGTGAATTAGCCGGACTAAATAATTTC | CASSELAGLNNF | TRBV6-1 | . | TRBJ2-5 | few
TGTGCTAGTGCCCGACCGGGACAGGGCTACACCGGGGAGCTGTTTTTT | CASARPGQGYTGELFF | TRBV12-5 | TRBD1 | TRBJ2-2 | .
TGTGCCAGCAGCCAATCCTCGACAGGGCGTAATGAAAAACTGTTTTTT | CASSQSSTGRNEKLFF | TRBV4-2 | TRBD1 | TRBJ1-4 | few
TGTGCCAGCAGTACCCCCCTCCCGGGGACCCAGTACTTC | CASSTPLPGTQYF | TRBV6-6 | . | TRBJ2-5 | .
TGTGCCAGCAGCTACCTAGCGGGGGTCTCCTACGAGCAGTACTTC | CASSYLAGVSYEQYF | TRBV7-9 | TRBD2 | TRBJ2-7 | .
TGTGCCAGCAGTCCCGAAATCGGGGCGAGGATCAGTTATGGCTACACCTTC | CASSPEIGARISYGYTF | TRBV6-6 | . | TRBJ1-2 | .
TGCGCCAGCAGCCACCCCCTTGAAGGGCCCGCCATATATTTT | CASSHPLEGPAIYF | TRBV4-1 | . | TRBJ1-3 | .
TGTGCCAGCAGCCGAGGGGGGGCCGAGAGCACCGGGGAGCTGTTTTTT | CASSRGGAESTGELFF | TRBV11-3 | . | TRBJ2-2 | .
TGTGCCAGCAGTGGAGGACTAGCCATTGAGCAGTTCTTC | CASSGGLAIEQFF | TRBV12-3/TRBV12-4 | TRBD2 | TRBJ2-1 | many
TGTGCCAGCAGCCGTAACCGTGGGAGGGAGACCCAGTACTTC | CASSRNRGRETQYF | TRBV11-2 | . | TRBJ2-5 | many
TGTGCCAGCAGCTTGACTCCAACTAGCGGGGGGCTTCGCACAGATACGCAGTATTTT | CASSLTPTSGGLRTDTQYF | TRBV5-4 | TRBD2 | TRBJ2-3 | .
TGTGCCAGCAGAATGACAGAGGGTTTTGGAGGCACTGAAGCTTTCTTT | CASRMTEGFGGTEAFF | TRBV6-5 | . | TRBJ1-1 | few
TGCGCCAGCAGCCTTAGCGGGGGCCCGAACACCGGGGAGCTGTTTTTT | CASSLSGGPNTGELFF | TRBV5-1 | TRBD2 | TRBJ2-2 | few
TGTGCCACCAGGACAGGGTTGCAAGAGACCCAGTACTTC | CATRTGLQETQYF | TRBV15 | TRBD1 | TRBJ2-5 | .
TGTGCCAGCAGCCAAGAGGCAGGTTCTGTCTACGAGCAGTACTTC | CASSQEAGSVYEQYF | TRBV4-2 | . | TRBJ2-7 | .
TGTGCCAGCAGGGACCGAGCGAGCAGGGGGCCTGATTCACCCCTCCACTTT | CASRDRASRGPDSPLHF | TRBV6-6 | TRBD1 | TRBJ1-6 | many
TGCGCCAGCAGCCACCCTCCAACCGGGACAGGGTCCCTTTCCTATAATTCACCCCTCCACTTT | CASSHPPTGTGSLSYNSPLHF | TRBV4-1 | TRBD1 | TRBJ1-6 | .
TGTGCCAGCAGAGACCAGGGGGCGCGAAATGGCTACACCTTC | CASRDQGARNGYTF | TRBV6-5 | TRBD1 | TRBJ1-2 | .
TGCGCCAGCAGCCAACGAACAGGGCTAGGCACTGAAGCTTTCTTT | CASSQRTGLGTEAFF | TRBV4-1 | . | TRBJ1-1 | few
TGTGCCAGCAGCTTGGGCCGGGGATCTGTGCAGCCCCAGCATTTT | CASSLGRGSVQPQHF | TRBV5-6 | . | TRBJ1-5 | many
TGTGCCAGCAGTTGGGGGGACCGACAAGAGACCCAGTACTTC | CASSWGDRQETQYF | TRBV12-3/TRBV12-4 | . | TRBJ2-5 | many
TGTGCCAGCAGCCAAGTTGGCCTCCGGGACAGGGGCGCAGATACGCAGTATTTT | CASSQVGLRDRGADTQYF | TRBV14 | TRBD1 | TRBJ2-3 | many
TGTGCCAGCAGCCAATCCACCTCTGGGGCCAACGTCCTGACTTTC | CASSQSTSGANVLTF | TRBV14 | . | TRBJ2-6 | few
TGTGCCAGCAGTTCGTATGGGGCAACCACCTACAATGAGCAGTTCTTC | CASSSYGATTYNEQFF | TRBV28 | . | TRBJ2-1 | many
TGTGCCAGCAGCTTCGGACAGGACGGGACCCAGTACTTC | CASSFGQDGTQYF | TRBV7-8 | TRBD1 | TRBJ2-5 | many
TGTGCCAGCAGCGAAGCGCCAGGGACCGGGACTGAAGCTTTCTTT | CASSEAPGTGTEAFF | TRBV7-2 | . | TRBJ1-1 | few
TGCGCCAGCAGTGAGTCGACGGGGGGGGCAGATACGCAGTATTTT | CASSESTGGADTQYF | TRBV10-1 | TRBD2 | TRBJ2-3 | .
TGTGCCATCAGTGAGGTAGGAGATACGCAGTATTTT | CAISEVGDTQYF | TRBV10-3 | . | TRBJ2-3 | .
TGTGCCAGCACCAGCTACGGAAGTCAACAGGGCTATGGCTACACCTTC | CASTSYGSQQGYGYTF | TRBV27 | . | TRBJ1-2 | many
TGCGCCAGCAGCTTTGGACTAGCGGGGCGAGATACGCAGTATTTT | CASSFGLAGRDTQYF | TRBV5-1 | TRBD2 | TRBJ2-3 | few
TGTGCCAGCAGAAAAGCGGGCCAGCCCCAGCATTTT | CASRKAGQPQHF | TRBV12-3/TRBV12-4 | . | TRBJ1-5 | many
TGCGCCAGCAGCCAAGATAGGGCCGAAAAACTGTTTTTT | CASSQDRAEKLFF | TRBV4-3 | . | TRBJ1-4 | many
TGCGCCAGCAGCTTGGCCCCAGCGGGGGGGAACCAAGAGACCCAGTACTTC | CASSLAPAGGNQETQYF | TRBV5-1 | TRBD2 | TRBJ2-5 | .
TGTGCCAGCAGTTGGGGGACAGATCCAGATACGCAGTATTTT | CASSWGTDPDTQYF | TRBV6-6 | TRBD1 | TRBJ2-3 | .
TGTGCCAGCAGCTTGAACAGGCTCCCCCCTGAGCAGTTCTTC | CASSLNRLPPEQFF | TRBV11-2 | . | TRBJ2-1 | few
TGCAGTGCTGGCCCGGGACAGGGGGCGCAGGGCAATCAGCCCCAGCATTTT | CSAGPGQGAQGNQPQHF | TRBV20-1 | TRBD1 | TRBJ1-5 | .
TGTGCCAGCAGTGCCCCTAGCGGGGGGAACACCGGGGAGCTGTTTTTT | CASSAPSGGNTGELFF | TRBV25-1 | TRBD2 | TRBJ2-2 | few
TGCGCCAGCAGCTTGGGGACAACAAAAAACATTCAGTACTTC | CASSLGTTKNIQYF | TRBV5-1 | . | TRBJ2-4 | few
TGTGCCAGCAGCCCCCGGGACAGGGACCTATTTGGGGGGCAGTTCTTC | CASSPRDRDLFGGQFF | TRBV7-9 | TRBD1 | TRBJ2-1 | many
TGCGCCAGCAGTAAGGCTCACGGGGAGCTGTTTTTT | CASSKAHGELFF | TRBV5-1 | . | TRBJ2-2 | few
TGTGCCAGCAGCGCTAGGGAACGAACTAGTTCCTTCGAGCAGTACTTC | CASSARERTSSFEQYF | TRBV11-2 | . | TRBJ2-7 | few
TGTGCCAGCTCAATCGGGACAGTGACCAACGAGCAGTACTTC | CASSIGTVTNEQYF | TRBV18 | TRBD1 | TRBJ2-7 | .
TGTGCCAGCAGCCATACAGGGAATCAGCCCCAGCATTTT | CASSHTGNQPQHF | TRBV14 | . | TRBJ1-5 | many
TGTGCCAGCAGTTACAATCCCAAAGCGGGCTACACCTTC | CASSYNPKAGYTF | TRBV6-5 | . | TRBJ1-2 | .
TGCAGTGCTAGAGCATTGCGAGAGACCCAGTACTTC | CSARALRETQYF | TRBV20-1 | . | TRBJ2-5 | .
TGTGCCAGCACCGCTGGGGGGGGCTATGAGCAGTTCTTC | CASTAGGGYEQFF | TRBV9 | . | TRBJ2-1 | few
TGTGCTAGCAGCTTAGGACAGTTCACAGATACGCAGTATTTT | CASSLGQFTDTQYF | TRBV5-1 | . | TRBJ2-3 | many